This record covers a single T cell receptor beta chain. One end of the junction does not line up with germline, which may come from a read error. Scientists recovered RNA and DNA together from around 20-30 mg of unsorted bulk tissue. The study enrolled treatment-naive patients with chronic HBV infection. The CDR3 sequence is 14 residues long. Germline V gene lookup returns CDR1 MGHRA and CDR2 YSYEKL. The data are from a study of tumor-infiltrating lymphocytes in primary liver carcinoma. Production of TCR beta cDNA used about 500 ng total RNA together with a constant-region primer. Three-round nested multiplex PCR performed with slightly modified ARM-PCR produced the TCR beta libraries. Each of the first two PCR rounds ran about 9 cycles with TRBV1-TRBV30 forward and C-beta reverse primers. TCRdb passed the multiplex PCR reads through MiXCR, listing each CDR3 protein once. Here the sample spans some 22,000 distinct CDR3 sequences, approximately 80% being singletons.

The chain uses TRBV4-1 and TRBJ1-5, with D unresolved. The TCR sequence derives from a young woman with primary liver carcinoma and hepatitis B virus infection. The material sequenced was liver tumor tissue from sampling region 5. Described subset: tumor region T5, tumor centre. The CDR3 sequence is CASSLSLSNQPQHF. CDR3 coding DNA: TGTGCCAGCAGCCTCTCATTAAGCAATCAGCCCCAGCATTTT.